The TCR beta chain under discussion was sequenced for a study of cytomegalovirus exposure and HLA in healthy donors. This clone occurred once. Its matching antigen is unknown. Donors came from a validation cohort of 95 to 150 subjects, distinct from the first 666-subject cohort. V was pared by 3 bases and J by 0 bases, with 2 bases of the junction left unmatched. The length of the CDR3 is 15 residues. In germline, CDR1 is WNHNN, CDR2 SYGVQD (reference sequence). Study conclusions and caveats: It was found in a later analysis that first-cohort TCR clusters tended to co-occur in the approximately 120 validation repertoires.

Using immunoSEQ multiplex PCR, the repertoire was profiled, and TCRdb retains in-frame clones only, with some absent. Here the sample spans some 310,000 clones, roughly 90% being singletons. This receptor was obtained from a man aged 30-40 years in good health and CMV-seronegative. The J gene is TRBJ2-1, the V gene TRBV10-1, with 7 positions matching TRBD2. Sequenced: PBMCs. In DNA form, the CDR3 reads TGCGCCAGCAGTGAATCTAGCGGCTCCTACAATGAGCAGTTCTTC. It encodes CASSESSGSYNEQFF.